The clone carrying this T cell receptor (beta chain) was picked up a small number of times. The antigen is undetermined. RNA transcripts provided the source from which TCR beta CDR3 regions were amplified. With the HTBI primer set, the TCR CDR3 went through a first round of RT-PCR. From the multiplex PCR reads, TCRdb called clonotypes with MiXCR, one entry per CDR3 protein. The sample shows approximately 700,000 distinct CDR3 sequences, approximately 16% of them seen only once. This entry belongs to a study of T cells in Graves' hyperthyroidism and ophthalmopathy. Notes on the study in general: By a 13 V-J model, ophthalmopathy was set apart from stable hyperthyroidism. Ophthalmopathy got predicted by the model a median around 6.8 months before its onset.

Uncontrolled infection, other autoimmune disease, pregnancy or lactation barred patients from enrollment. Sequencing was performed on blood. The clonotype was recovered from a young man with Graves' hyperthyroidism.

CDR3 amino acids: CASISPGQGRTEAFF. The CDR3 DNA is TGTGCCAGCATTAGCCCGGGACAGGGGAGGACTGAAGCTTTCTTT. J is TRBJ1-1 and V is TRBV6-1, with 10 bases identical to TRBD1. With V trimmed by 7 bases and J by 5 bases, 10 bases remained unmatched. This CDR3 is built from 15 residues. CDR1 and CDR2 (germline): MNHNS, SASEGT.